This T cell receptor beta chain was captured by sequencing in a study of blood T cell repertoires in COVID-19 (dated by TCRdb to the early 2020s). Background on the whole study: The collaborator samples originated in the United States, Italy and Spain and spanned the acute and convalescent phases of COVID-19. The repertoires were made available in a free public database intended to serve as a resource for research on the immune response to SARS-CoV-2. The dataset comprised deeply sampled blood TCRbeta repertoires from subjects exposed to, actively infected with, or recovered from COVID-19. Where HLA class I and class II types were available, the types were taken from metadata supplied by the sample provider, not from assay-based typing. The prospective study material was composed of cDNA or gDNA derived from T cells, B-cell-depleted T cells, or PBMCs. The samples were drawn from two sources: the first 160 participants of the ongoing ImmuneRACE study, and 1,000 to 1,500 subjects contributed by 6 global collaborators. The sample metadata nearly always contained a de-identified subject ID, COVID-19 status, age in years and sex.

Study-wide findings and limitations: Clinical and demographic metadata were provided uncurated, with the amount varying by source and participant.

Samples from volunteer blood donors who had recovered from COVID-19 were contributed by a second Seattle source. Whole blood was collected in K2EDTA tubes by collaborating institutions according to the institutions' own protocols. For TCRbeta analysis, collaborator samples were shipped as frozen whole blood, as isolated PBMCs, or as DNA extracted from either sample type. With respect to this clone: No antigen is known for it. Per-nucleotide qualities are absent, and no much larger clonotype sits a single base away.

The immunoSEQ Assay, a bias-controlled multiplex PCR, was used to amplify TCRbeta CDR3 regions from genomic DNA. From the authors' description of their analysis: The number of nucleated cells in each sample was estimated by amplification of reference gene primers within the assay. Sequence reads were collapsed and filtered to measure the absolute abundance of every unique TCRbeta CDR3 rearrangement. For each sample, productive Simpson clonality was calculated as the square root of Simpson's diversity index across productive rearrangements. TCRdb holds this immuneACCESS table with in-frame rearrangements only. Some clones are missing; in checked studies, unresolved V genes explain under half, and the rest has no known cause. V and J calls and clone size are copied from that table; D and trimming were computed from the DNA. The sample yields some 120,000 clones; 70% to 90% were counted once. Of the sample, about 18% falls within the top ten clones.

The germline V gene sets CDR1 to SGDLS and CDR2 to YYNGEE. At the junction V is shortened by 3 bases and J by 2 bases, with 9 bases in between. From its cysteine to its phenylalanine, the CDR3 spans 14 amino acids. Only the CDR3 portion is preserved as DNA: 42 bases, with reading frame beginning at the first base. The chain is encoded by TRBV9 joined to TRBJ1-3, with no D gene named confidently. The sequence was collected from a woman aged 45-65 years who had recovered from COVID-19. The sequenced sample consisted of peripheral blood. The CDR3 protein is CASSAQRTGNTIYF. The DNA sequence follows: TGTGCCAGCAGCGCTCAGAGGACTGGAAACACCATATATTTT.